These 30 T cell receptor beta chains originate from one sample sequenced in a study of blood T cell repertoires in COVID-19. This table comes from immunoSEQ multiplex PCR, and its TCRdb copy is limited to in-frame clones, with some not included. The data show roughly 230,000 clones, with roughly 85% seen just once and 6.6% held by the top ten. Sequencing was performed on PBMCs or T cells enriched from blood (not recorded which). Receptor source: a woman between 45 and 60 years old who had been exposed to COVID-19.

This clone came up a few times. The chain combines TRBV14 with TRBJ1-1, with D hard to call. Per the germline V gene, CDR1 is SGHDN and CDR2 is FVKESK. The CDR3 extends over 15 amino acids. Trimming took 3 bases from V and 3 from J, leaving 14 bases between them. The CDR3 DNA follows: TGTGCCAGCAGCCAGATCACCGGGTTCCACACTGAAGCTTTCTTT. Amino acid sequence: CASSQITGFHTEAFF. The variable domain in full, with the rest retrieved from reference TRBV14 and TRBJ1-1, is EAGVTQFPSHSVIEKGQTVTLRCDPISGHDNLYWYRRVMGKEIKFLLHFVKESKQDESGMPNNRFLAERTGGTYSTLKVQPAELEDSGVYFCASSQITGFHTEAFFGQGTRLTVV.

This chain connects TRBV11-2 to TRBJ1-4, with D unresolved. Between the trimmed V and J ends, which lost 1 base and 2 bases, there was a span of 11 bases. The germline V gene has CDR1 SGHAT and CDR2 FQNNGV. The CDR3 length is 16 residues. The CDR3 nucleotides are TGTGCCAGCAGCTTAGGGATCAGCGCGACTAATGAAAAACTGTTTTTT. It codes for CASSLGISATNEKLFF.

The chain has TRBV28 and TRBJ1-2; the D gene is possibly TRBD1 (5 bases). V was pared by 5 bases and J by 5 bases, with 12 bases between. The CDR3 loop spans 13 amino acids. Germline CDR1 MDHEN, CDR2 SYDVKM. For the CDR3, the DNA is TGTGCCAGCAGTCGCTGGGGGGGTTATGGCTACACCTTC. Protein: CASSRWGGYGYTF.

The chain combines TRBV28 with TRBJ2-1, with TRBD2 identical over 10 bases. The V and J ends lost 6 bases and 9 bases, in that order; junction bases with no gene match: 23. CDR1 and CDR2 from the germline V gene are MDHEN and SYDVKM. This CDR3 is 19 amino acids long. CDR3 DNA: TGTGCCAGCAGCCCCCTAGCGGGGGTAGTTTCTCCCCCCCGAGCTGAGCAGTTCTTC. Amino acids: CASSPLAGVVSPPRAEQFF.

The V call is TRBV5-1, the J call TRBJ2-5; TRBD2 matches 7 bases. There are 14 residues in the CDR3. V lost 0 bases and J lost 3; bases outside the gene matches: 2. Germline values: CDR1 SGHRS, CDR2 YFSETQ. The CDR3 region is CASSLVSGEETQYF. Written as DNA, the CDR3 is TGCGCCAGCAGCTTGGTGAGCGGGGAAGAGACCCAGTACTTC.

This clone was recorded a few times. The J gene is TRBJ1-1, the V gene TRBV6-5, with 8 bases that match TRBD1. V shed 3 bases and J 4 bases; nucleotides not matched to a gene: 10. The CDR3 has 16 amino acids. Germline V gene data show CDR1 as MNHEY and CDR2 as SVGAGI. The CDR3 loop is CASSYRQGQGGTEAFF. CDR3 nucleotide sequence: TGTGCCAGCAGTTATCGACAGGGGCAAGGCGGCACTGAAGCTTTCTTT.

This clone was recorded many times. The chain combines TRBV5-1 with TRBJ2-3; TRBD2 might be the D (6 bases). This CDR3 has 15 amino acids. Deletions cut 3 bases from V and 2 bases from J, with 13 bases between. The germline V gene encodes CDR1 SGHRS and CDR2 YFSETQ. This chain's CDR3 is CASSSLGRHTDTQYF. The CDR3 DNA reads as TGCGCCAGCAGCTCCCTGGGGAGGCACACAGATACGCAGTATTTT.

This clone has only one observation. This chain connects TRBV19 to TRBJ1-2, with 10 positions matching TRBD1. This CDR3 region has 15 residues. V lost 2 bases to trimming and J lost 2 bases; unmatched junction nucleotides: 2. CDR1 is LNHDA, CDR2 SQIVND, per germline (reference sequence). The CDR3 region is CASSISDRGNYGYTF. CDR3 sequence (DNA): TGTGCCAGTAGTATATCGGACAGGGGGAACTATGGCTACACCTTC.

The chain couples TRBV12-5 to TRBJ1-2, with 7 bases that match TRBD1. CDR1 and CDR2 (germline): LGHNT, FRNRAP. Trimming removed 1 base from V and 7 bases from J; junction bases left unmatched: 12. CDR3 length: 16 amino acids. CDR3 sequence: CASGLELTGSGTGYTF. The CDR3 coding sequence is TGTGCTAGTGGTTTGGAACTGACAGGGTCTGGAACTGGCTACACCTTC.

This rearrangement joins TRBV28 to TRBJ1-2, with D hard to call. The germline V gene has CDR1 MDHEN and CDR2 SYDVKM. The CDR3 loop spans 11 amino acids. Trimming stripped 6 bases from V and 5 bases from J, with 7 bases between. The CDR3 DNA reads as TGTGCCAGCAGCCTATCTTATGGCTACACCTTC. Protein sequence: CASSLSYGYTF.

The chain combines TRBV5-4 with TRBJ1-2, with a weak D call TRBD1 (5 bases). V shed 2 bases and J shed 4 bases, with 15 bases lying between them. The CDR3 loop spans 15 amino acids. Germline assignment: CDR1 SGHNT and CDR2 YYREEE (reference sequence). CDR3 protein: CASSLGSGQGYGYTF. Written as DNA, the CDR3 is TGTGCCAGCAGCTTAGGGTCCGGGCAGGGCTATGGCTACACCTTC.

Here the CDR3 reads CASSPDGQGSRVYGYTF. DNA for the CDR3: TGCGCCAGCAGCCCCGATGGGCAGGGAAGCCGAGTCTATGGCTACACCTTC. The chain combines TRBV5-1 with TRBJ1-2, with TRBD1 as a possible D gene (5 bases). The germline CDR1 and CDR2 sequences are SGHRS and YFSETQ. This CDR3 is 17 amino acids long. Trimming removed 4 bases from V and 4 bases from J, with 23 bases in between. Variable domain in full (rest from reference TRBV5-1 and TRBJ1-2): KAGVTQTPRYLIKTRGQQVTLSCSPISGHRSVSWYQQTPGQGLQFLFEYFSETQRNKGNFPGRFSGRQFSNSRSEMNVSTLELGDSALYLCASSPDGQGSRVYGYTFGSGTRLTVV.

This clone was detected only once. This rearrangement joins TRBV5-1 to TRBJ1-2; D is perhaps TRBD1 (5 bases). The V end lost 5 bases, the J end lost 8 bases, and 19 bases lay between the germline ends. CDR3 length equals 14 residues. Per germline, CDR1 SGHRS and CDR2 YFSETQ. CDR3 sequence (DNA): TGCGCCAGCAGTCCCGGGGGGACGACGGTAGGCTACACCTTC. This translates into CASSPGGTTVGYTF.

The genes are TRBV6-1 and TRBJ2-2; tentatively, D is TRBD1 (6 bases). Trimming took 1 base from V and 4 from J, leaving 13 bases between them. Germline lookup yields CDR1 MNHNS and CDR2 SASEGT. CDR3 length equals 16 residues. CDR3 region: CASSEVRGGSTGELFF. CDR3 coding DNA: TGTGCCAGCAGTGAAGTCAGGGGTGGGAGCACCGGGGAGCTGTTTTTT.

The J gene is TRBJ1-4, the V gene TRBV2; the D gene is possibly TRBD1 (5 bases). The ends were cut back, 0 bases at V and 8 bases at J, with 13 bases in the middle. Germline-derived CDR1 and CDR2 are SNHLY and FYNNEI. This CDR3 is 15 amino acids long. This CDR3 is CASSEASQGREKLFF. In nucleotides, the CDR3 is TGTGCCAGCAGTGAAGCGAGTCAGGGTCGAGAAAAACTGTTTTTT.

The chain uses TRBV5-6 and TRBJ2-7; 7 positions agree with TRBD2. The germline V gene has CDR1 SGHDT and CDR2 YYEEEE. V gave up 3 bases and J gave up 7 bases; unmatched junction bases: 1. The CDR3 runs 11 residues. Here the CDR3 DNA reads TGTGCCAGCAGCTCAGCGGGGGAGCAGTACTTC. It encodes CASSSAGEQYF.

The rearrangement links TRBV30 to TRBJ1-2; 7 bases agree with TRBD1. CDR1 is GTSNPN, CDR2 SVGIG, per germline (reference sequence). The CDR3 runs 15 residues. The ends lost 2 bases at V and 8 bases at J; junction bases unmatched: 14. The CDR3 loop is CAWSQALTGNEGYTF. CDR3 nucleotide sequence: TGTGCCTGGAGTCAGGCCCTGACAGGGAATGAAGGCTACACCTTC.

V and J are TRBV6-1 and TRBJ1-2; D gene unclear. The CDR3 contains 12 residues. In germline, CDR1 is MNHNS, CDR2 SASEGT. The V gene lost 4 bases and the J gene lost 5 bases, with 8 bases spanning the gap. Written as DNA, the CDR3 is TGTGCCAGCAGTGGAGCCAGATATGGCTACACCTTC. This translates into CASSGARYGYTF.

CDR3 region: CASSLRDRGFDEQFF. The CDR3 DNA is TGTGCCAGCTCACTCCGGGACAGGGGGTTCGATGAGCAGTTCTTC. The chain joins TRBV18 to TRBJ2-1; 11 bases align to TRBD1. Germline CDR1 is KGHSH and CDR2 is LQKENI. V shed 4 bases and J 8 bases; nucleotides not matched to a gene: 7. CDR3 length: 15 residues. The complete variable domain, with remaining parts taken from reference TRBV18 and TRBJ2-1, reads NAGVMQNPRHLVRRRGQEARLRCSPMKGHSHVYWYRQLPEEGLKFMVYLQKENIIDESGMPKERFSAEFPKEGPSILRIQQVVRGDSAAYFCASSLRDRGFDEQFFGPGTRLTVL.

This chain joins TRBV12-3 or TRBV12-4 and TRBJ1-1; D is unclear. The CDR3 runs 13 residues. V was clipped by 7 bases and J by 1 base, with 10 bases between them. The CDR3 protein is CASTLTQNTEAFF. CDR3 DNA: TGTGCCAGCACCCTGACACAGAACACTGAAGCTTTCTTT.

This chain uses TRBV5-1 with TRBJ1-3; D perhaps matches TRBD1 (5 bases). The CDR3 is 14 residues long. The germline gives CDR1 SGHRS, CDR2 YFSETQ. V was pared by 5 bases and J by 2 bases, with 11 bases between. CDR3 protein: CASSQQGTGNTIYF. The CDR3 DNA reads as TGCGCCAGCAGTCAGCAGGGAACTGGAAACACCATATATTTT.

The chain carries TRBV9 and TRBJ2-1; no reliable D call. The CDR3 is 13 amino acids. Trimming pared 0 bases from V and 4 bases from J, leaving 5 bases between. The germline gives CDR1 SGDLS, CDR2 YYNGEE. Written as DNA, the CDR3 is TGTGCCAGCAGCGTAGCGAGTTACAATGAGCAGTTCTTC. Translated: CASSVASYNEQFF.

This CDR3 is CASTGGGNPTDTQYF. CDR3 sequence (DNA): TGTGCCAGCACCGGGGGGGGTAATCCCACAGATACGCAGTATTTT. V is TRBV7-8 and J is TRBJ2-3; 8 positions agree with TRBD2. Germline V gene data show CDR1 as SGHVS and CDR2 as FQNEAQ. The CDR3 length is 15 residues. V lost 7 bases, J lost 2 bases, and 8 bases stayed unmatched.

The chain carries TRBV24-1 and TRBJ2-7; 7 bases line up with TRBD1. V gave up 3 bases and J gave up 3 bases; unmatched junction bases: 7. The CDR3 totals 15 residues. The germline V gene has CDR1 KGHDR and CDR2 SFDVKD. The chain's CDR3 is CATSDETGSIYEQYF. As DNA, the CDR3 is TGTGCCACCAGTGATGAGACAGGGAGCATCTACGAGCAGTACTTC.

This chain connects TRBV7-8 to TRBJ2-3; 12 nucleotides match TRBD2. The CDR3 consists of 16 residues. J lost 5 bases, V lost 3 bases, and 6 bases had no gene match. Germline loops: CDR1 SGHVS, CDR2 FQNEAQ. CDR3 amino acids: CASSFTLAGGIDTQYF. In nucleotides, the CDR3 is TGTGCCAGCAGCTTTACCCTAGCGGGGGGGATAGATACGCAGTATTTT.

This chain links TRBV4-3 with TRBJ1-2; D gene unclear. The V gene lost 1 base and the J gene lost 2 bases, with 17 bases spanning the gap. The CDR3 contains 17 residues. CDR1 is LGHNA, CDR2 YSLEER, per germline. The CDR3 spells CASSQVHGRPSNYGYTF. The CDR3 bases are TGCGCCAGCAGCCAAGTCCATGGCAGGCCCTCAAACTATGGCTACACCTTC.

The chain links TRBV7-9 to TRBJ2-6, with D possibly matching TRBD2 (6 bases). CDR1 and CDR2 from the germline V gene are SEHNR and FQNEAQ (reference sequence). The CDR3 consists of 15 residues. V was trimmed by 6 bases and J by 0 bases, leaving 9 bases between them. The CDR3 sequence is CASRGLDSGANVLTF. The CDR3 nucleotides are TGTGCCAGCAGGGGACTGGACTCTGGGGCCAACGTCCTGACTTTC.

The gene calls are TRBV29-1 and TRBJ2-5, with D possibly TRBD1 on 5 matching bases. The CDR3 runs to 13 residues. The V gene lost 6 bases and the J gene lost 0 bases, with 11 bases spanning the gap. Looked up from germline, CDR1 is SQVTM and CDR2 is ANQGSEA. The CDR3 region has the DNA TGCAGCGTCCGACAGACCAACCAAGAGACCCAGTACTTC. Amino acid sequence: CSVRQTNQETQYF.

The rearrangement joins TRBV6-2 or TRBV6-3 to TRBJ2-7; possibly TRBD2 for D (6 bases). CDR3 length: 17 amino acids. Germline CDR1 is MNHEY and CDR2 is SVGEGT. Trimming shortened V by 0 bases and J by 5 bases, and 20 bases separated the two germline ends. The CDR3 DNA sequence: TGTGCCAGCAGTTACTCGTCCGGGGGAACAGGAACTAACGAGCAGTACTTC. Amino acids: CASSYSSGGTGTNEQYF.

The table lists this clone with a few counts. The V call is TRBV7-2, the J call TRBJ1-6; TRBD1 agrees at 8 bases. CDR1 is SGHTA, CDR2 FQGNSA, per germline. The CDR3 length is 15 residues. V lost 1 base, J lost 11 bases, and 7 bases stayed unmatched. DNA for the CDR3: TGTGCCAGCAGCTTAGGGCCGACAGGGGTAGCACCCCTCCACTTT. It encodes CASSLGPTGVAPLHF.